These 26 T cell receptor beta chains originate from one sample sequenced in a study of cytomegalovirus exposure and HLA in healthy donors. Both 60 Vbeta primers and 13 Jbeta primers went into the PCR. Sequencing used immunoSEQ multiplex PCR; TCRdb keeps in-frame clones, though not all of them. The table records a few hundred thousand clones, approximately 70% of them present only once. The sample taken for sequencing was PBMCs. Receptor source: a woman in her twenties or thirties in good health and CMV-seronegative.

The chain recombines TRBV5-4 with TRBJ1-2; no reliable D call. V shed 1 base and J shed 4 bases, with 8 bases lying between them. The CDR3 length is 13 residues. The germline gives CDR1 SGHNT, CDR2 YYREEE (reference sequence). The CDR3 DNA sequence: TGTGCCAGCAGCTTGCTAGCCACCTATGGCTACACCTTC. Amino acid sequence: CASSLLATYGYTF.

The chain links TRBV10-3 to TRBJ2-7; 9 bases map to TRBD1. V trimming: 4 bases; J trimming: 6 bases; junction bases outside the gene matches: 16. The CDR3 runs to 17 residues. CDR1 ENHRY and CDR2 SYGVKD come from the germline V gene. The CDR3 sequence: CAISARTGALLLSEQYF. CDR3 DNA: TGTGCCATCAGTGCTCGGACAGGGGCCCTACTTTTGTCCGAGCAGTACTTC.

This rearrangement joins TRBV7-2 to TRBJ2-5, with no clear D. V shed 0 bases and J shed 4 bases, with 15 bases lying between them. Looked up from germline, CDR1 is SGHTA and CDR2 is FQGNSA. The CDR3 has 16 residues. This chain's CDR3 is CASSLAVANSPETQYF. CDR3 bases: TGTGCCAGCAGCTTAGCGGTAGCCAATAGCCCAGAGACCCAGTACTTC.

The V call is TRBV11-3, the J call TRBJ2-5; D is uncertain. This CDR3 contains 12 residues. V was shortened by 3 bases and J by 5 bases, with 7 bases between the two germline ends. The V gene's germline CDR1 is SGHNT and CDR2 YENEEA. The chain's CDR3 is CASSLTRETQYF. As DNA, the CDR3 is TGTGCCAGCAGCTTGACTCGGGAGACCCAGTACTTC.

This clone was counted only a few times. The DNA of the CDR3 is TGTGCCAGCAGCGGAGGGACAGGGATCGCCAATCAGCCCCAGCATTTT. It is translated as CASSGGTGIANQPQHF. The chain has TRBV6-6 and TRBJ1-5; 9 bases match TRBD1. V was pared by 6 bases and J by 3 bases, with 9 bases of the junction left unmatched. CDR3 length equals 16 residues. Germline CDR1 reads MNHNY; CDR2 reads SVGAGI (reference sequence).

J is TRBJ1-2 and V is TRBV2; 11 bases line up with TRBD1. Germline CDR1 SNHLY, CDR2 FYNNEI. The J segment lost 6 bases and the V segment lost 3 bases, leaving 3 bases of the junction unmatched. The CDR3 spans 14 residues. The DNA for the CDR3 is TGTGCCAGCAGTGAGGACAGGGGGCCCCATGGCTACACCTTC. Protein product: CASSEDRGPHGYTF.

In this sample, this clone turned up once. CDR3 sequence: CASSDDRGPGETQYF. Written as DNA, the CDR3 is TGTGCCAGCAGCGACGACAGGGGGCCGGGAGAGACCCAGTACTTC. This sequence joins TRBV5-8 and TRBJ2-5, with TRBD1 matching over 10 bases. This CDR3 has 15 residues. With 4 bases clipped from V and 4 bases from J, the junction kept 7 bases outside the gene matches. Germline CDR1 SGHTS, CDR2 YDEGEE.

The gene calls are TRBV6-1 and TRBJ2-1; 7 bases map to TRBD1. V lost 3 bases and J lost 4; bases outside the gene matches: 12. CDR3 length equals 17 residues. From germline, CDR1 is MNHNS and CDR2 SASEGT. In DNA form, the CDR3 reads TGTGCCAGCAGTGACCCATCGGACAGGACGGGGTACAATGAGCAGTTCTTC. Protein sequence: CASSDPSDRTGYNEQFF.

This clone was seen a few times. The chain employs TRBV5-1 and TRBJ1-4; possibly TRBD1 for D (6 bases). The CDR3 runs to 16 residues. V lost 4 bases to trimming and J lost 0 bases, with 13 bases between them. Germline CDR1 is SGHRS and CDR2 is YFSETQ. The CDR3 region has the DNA TGCGCCAGCAGCCAGTTTGGGGGCCCAACTAATGAAAAACTGTTTTTT. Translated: CASSQFGGPTNEKLFF.

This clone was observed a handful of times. The CDR3 is CASTLRGNSPLHF. Here the CDR3 DNA reads TGTGCCAGCACTCTAAGGGGTAATTCACCCCTCCACTTT. V usage is TRBV6-6 and J usage is TRBJ1-6; tentatively, D is TRBD1 (5 bases). V lost 7 bases, J lost 6 bases, and 10 bases lay in between. This CDR3 is built from 13 residues. Germline V lookup: CDR1 MNHNY, CDR2 SVGAGI (reference sequence).

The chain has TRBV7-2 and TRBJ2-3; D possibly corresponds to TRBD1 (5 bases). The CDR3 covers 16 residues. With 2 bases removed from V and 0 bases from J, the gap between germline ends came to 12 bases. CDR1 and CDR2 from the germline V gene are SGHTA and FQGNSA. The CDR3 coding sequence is TGTGCCAGCAGCTTACGACAGAGACCTAGCACAGATACGCAGTATTTT. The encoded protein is CASSLRQRPSTDTQYF.

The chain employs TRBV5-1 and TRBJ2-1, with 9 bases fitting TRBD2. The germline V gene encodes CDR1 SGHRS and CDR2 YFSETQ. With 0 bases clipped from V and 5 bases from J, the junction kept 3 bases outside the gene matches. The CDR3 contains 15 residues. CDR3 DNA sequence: TGCGCCAGCAGCTTGGGGCTAGCGGGACACAATGAGCAGTTCTTC. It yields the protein CASSLGLAGHNEQFF.

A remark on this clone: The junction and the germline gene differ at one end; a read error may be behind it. CDR3 DNA: TGCGCCAGAAGTACAGGGAACTATGGCTACACATTC. Its protein is CARSTGNYGYTF. This rearrangement joins TRBV10-2 to TRBJ1-2; D perhaps matches TRBD1 (6 bases). Germline loops: CDR1 WSHSY, CDR2 SAAADI. The CDR3 is 12 amino acids.

CDR3 coding DNA: TGTGCCAGCAGGCCCCGGGGGGGCGGGAGGAACTCTAGGGAGCAGTTCTTC. It encodes CASRPRGGGRNSREQFF. The chain employs TRBV5-6 and TRBJ2-1, with TRBD2 matching over 8 bases. The CDR3 totals 17 residues. Germline CDR1 is SGHDT and CDR2 is YYEEEE. V dropped 5 bases and J dropped 10; count of bases not matched to a gene: 20.

For the CDR3, the DNA is TGTGCCAGTAGTCAAGGGGACAGGGTGTACACTGAAGCTTTCTTT. It translates to CASSQGDRVYTEAFF. The V call is TRBV19, the J call TRBJ1-1, with 9 bases fitting TRBD1. The CDR3 is 15 amino acids. CDR1 is LNHDA and CDR2 is SQIVND in the germline V gene (reference sequence). Trimming at V came to 5 bases and at J to 3 bases, leaving 7 bases not matched to a gene.

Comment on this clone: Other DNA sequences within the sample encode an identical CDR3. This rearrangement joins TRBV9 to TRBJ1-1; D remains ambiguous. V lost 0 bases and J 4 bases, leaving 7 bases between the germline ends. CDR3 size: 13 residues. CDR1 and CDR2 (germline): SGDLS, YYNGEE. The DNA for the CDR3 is TGTGCCAGCAGCGTAGCCCCCAGCACTGAAGCTTTCTTT. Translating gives CASSVAPSTEAFF.

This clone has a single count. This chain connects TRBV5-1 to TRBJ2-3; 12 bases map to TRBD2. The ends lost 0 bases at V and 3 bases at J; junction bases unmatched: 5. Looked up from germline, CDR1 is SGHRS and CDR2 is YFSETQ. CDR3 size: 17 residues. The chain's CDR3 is CASSLGSGTSGTDTQYF. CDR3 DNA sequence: TGCGCCAGCAGCTTGGGCTCCGGGACTAGCGGGACAGATACGCAGTATTTT.

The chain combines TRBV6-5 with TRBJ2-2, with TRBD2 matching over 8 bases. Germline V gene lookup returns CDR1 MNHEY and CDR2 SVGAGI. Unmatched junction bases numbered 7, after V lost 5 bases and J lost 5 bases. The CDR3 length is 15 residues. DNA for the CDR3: TGTGCCAGCAGTGGGACTAGAATCATAACCGGGGAGCTGTTTTTT. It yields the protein CASSGTRIITGELFF.

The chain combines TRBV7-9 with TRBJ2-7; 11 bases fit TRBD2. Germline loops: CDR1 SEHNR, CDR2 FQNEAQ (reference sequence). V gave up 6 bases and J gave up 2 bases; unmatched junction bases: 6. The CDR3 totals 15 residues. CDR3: CASSITSGGPYEQYF. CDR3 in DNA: TGTGCCAGCAGTATTACTAGCGGGGGCCCCTACGAGCAGTACTTC.

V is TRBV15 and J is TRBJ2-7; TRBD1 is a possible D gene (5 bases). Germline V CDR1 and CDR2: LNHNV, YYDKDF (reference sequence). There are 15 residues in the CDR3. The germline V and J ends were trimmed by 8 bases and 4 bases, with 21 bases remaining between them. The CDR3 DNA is TGTGCCACCCGTCCGGGTGGTGGGGCGACATACGAGCAGTACTTC. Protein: CATRPGGGATYEQYF.

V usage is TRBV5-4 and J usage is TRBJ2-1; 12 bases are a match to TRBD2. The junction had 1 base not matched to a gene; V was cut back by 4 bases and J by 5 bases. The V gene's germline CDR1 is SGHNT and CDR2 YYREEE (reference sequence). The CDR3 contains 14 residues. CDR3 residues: CASSRLAGDNEQFF. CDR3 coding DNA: TGTGCCAGCAGCCGACTAGCGGGGGACAATGAGCAGTTCTTC.

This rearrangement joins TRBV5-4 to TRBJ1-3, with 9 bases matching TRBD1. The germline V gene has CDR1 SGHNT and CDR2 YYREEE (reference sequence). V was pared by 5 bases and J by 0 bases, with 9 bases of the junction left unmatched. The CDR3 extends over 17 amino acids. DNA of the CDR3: TGTGCCAGCAGTTTTAAGGGACAGGGACTCTCTGGAAACACCATATATTTT. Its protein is CASSFKGQGLSGNTIYF.

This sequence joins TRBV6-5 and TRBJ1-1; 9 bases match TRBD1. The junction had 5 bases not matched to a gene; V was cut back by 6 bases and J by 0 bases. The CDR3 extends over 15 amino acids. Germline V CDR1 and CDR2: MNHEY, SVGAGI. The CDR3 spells CASSRDRALNTEAFF. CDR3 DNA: TGTGCCAGCAGCCGGGACAGGGCCCTGAACACTGAAGCTTTCTTT.

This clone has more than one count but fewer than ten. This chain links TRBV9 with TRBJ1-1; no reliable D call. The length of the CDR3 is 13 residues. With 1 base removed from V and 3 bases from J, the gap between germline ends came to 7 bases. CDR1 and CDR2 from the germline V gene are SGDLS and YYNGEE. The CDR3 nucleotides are TGTGCCAGCAGCGTATCGGCGGACACTGAAGCTTTCTTT. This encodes CASSVSADTEAFF.

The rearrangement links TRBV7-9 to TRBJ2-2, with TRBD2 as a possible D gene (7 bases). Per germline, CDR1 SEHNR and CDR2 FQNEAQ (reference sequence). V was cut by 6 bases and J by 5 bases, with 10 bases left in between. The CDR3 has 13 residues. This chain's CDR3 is CASSAGATGELFF. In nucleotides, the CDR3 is TGTGCCAGCAGTGCGGGGGCAACCGGGGAGCTGTTTTTT.

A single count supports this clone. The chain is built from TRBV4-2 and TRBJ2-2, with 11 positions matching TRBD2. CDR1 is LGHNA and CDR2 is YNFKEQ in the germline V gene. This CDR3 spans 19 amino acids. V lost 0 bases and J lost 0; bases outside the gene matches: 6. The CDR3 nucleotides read TGTGCCAGCAGCCAAGATTCAGGACTAGCGGGCCCGAACACCGGGGAGCTGTTTTTT. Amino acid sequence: CASSQDSGLAGPNTGELFF.